The rows below give T cell receptor beta chains drawn from one sample of a study of blood T cell repertoires in COVID-19. The repertoire was sequenced with immunoSEQ multiplex PCR; TCRdb's copy has only in-frame clones and lacks some. The table records fewer than 300,000 clones, approximately 90% of them present only once. The source material was PBMCs or T cells enriched from blood (not recorded which). These receptors were taken from a woman in her 30s who had recovered from COVID-19. CDR3s include the opening cysteine and the closing phenylalanine or tryptophan.

TRBJ1-6 | TRBV18 | CASSLTDRVDSPLHF
TRBJ2-7 | TRBV2 | CASRISGRVYEQYF
TRBJ2-5 | TRBV30 | CAWSVGSGSETQYF
TRBJ2-7 | TRBV4-2 | CASSQGGTGGSEQYF
TRBJ1-4 | TRBV18 | CASSPYQGDVKLFF
TRBJ2-2 | TRBV7-9 | CASSSRLSVGPGELFF
TRBJ2-7 | TRBV24-1 | CATSSGTGGGQYF
TRBJ2-7 | TRBV6-5 | CASSRPGTVYEQYF
TRBJ1-5 | TRBV30 | CAWSLQLGGNQPQHF
TRBJ1-1 | TRBV28 | CASSRLNTEAFF
TRBJ2-3 | TRBV1 | CTSSEIGESSTDTQYF
TRBJ2-3 | TRBV5-4 | CASSFHGTDTQYF
TRBJ2-7 | TRBV30 | CAWSPGGMYEQYF
TRBJ1-1 | TRBV6-1 | CASSERGGREAFF
TRBJ1-4 | TRBV28 | CASTDRGDEKLFF
TRBJ1-1 | TRBV21-1 | CASRRGRTEAFF
TRBJ1-4 | TRBV27 | CASSLIPGEKLFF
TRBJ2-7 | TRBV3-1/TRBV3-2 | CASSQWGGRTEQYF
TRBJ1-4 | TRBV7-9 | CASSDGTGFREKLFF
TRBJ2-7 | TRBV3-1/TRBV3-2 | CASSQEQGEYYYEQYF
TRBJ2-7 | TRBV30 | CAWSGTGGEQYF
TRBJ2-5 | TRBV3-1/TRBV3-2 | CASSQARGRDSGETQYF
TRBJ1-3 | TRBV4-2 | CASSQDLRGPDGNTIYF
TRBJ2-2 | TRBV27 | CASSLLGQGFTGELFF
TRBJ1-1 | TRBV3-1/TRBV3-2 | CASSQERGYEAFF
TRBJ2-1 | TRBV7-9 | CASSATSGREDEQFF
TRBJ1-1 | TRBV28 | CASSFPGQVSPWDTEAFF
TRBJ1-4 | TRBV6-6 | CASRREREKLFF
TRBJ2-7 | TRBV4-2 | CASSQVASFSYEQYF
TRBJ2-2 | TRBV27 | CASSLFSQVNTGELFF
TRBJ2-3 | TRBV5-1 | CASHPGTSGRADTQYF
TRBJ1-2 | TRBV12-3/TRBV12-4 | CASRGDRGAWTF
TRBJ1-2 | TRBV12-3/TRBV12-4 | CASSFSYDYGYTF
TRBJ2-1 | TRBV3-1/TRBV3-2 | CASSRRPNQGEQFF
TRBJ1-5 | TRBV20-1 | CSASFGISNQPQHF
TRBJ1-1 | TRBV11-2 | CASSGRKKFSDTEAFF
TRBJ1-2 | TRBV4-3 | CASSQDSAGGYGYTF
TRBJ2-3 | TRBV6-5 | CASSSGTGPTDTQYF
TRBJ1-2 | TRBV7-2 | CASSSLDRGVYGYTF
TRBJ2-7 | TRBV7-9 | CASSLVAGVFSYEQYF
TRBJ2-7 | TRBV12-3/TRBV12-4 | CASSLRSSYEQYF
TRBJ2-2 | TRBV6-5 | CASSRTGAGELFF
TRBJ2-3 | TRBV19 | CASTQGTSGYDTQYF
TRBJ1-2 | TRBV5-1 | CASSSGGPTNYGYTF
TRBJ2-1 | TRBV10-3 | CAISEVEREQFF
TRBJ1-2 | TRBV24-1 | CATSDRQGGATTGYTF
TRBJ2-3 | TRBV10-2 | CASSEGGTDTQYF
TRBJ2-1 | TRBV27 | CASSRDPVAGGPVF